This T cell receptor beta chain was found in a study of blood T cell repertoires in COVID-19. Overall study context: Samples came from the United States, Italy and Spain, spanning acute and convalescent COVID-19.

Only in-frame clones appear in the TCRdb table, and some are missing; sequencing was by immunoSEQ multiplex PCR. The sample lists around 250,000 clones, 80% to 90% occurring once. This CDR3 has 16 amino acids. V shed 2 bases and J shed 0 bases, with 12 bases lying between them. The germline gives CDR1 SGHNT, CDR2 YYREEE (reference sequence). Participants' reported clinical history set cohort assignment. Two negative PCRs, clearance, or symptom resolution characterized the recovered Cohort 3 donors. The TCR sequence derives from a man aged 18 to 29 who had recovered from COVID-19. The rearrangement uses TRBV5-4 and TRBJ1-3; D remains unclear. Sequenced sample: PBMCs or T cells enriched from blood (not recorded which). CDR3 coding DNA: TGTGCCAGCAGCTTTGGGCCGTGGTTCTCTGGAAACACCATATATTTT. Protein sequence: CASSFGPWFSGNTIYF.